A single sample is the source of the 32 T cell receptor beta chains below, sequenced in a study of T-cell memory formation after mild COVID-19. MiXCR, applied by TCRdb to the 5' RACE reads, yields one record per CDR3 protein. The sample shows some 260,000 distinct CDR3 sequences, 16% of them seen only once. The sequenced sample was PBMCs or a T cell subset sorted from them (not recorded which). Source of these receptors: a man aged 18 to 30 who had mild COVID-19 (a few samples of this study predate the infection). Cell type and time point are not known.

The rearrangement joins TRBV20-1 to TRBJ1-2; D possibly corresponds to TRBD1 (5 bases). The CDR3 length is 12 residues. The germline gives CDR1 DFQATT, CDR2 SNEGSKA (reference sequence). Trimming took off 5 bases at V and 6 bases at J, with 13 bases between the two ends. The CDR3 region is CSAAPEGHGYTF. In DNA, the CDR3 is TGCAGTGCTGCGCCTGAGGGGCATGGCTACACCTTC.

V usage is TRBV7-8 and J usage is TRBJ2-2, with 10 bases matching TRBD2. The CDR3 has 15 residues. The trim removed 6 bases at V and 1 base at J, leaving 2 bases unmatched. Germline CDR1 reads SGHVS; CDR2 reads FQNEAQ. The CDR3 loop is CASRVAGGNTGELFF. The DNA of the CDR3 is TGTGCCAGCAGAGTAGCGGGGGGGAACACCGGGGAGCTGTTTTTT.

The rearrangement links TRBV7-3 to TRBJ2-3; maybe TRBD2 (6 bases). Per the germline V gene, CDR1 is SGHTA and CDR2 is FQGTGA. Trimming shortened V by 2 bases and J by 5 bases, and 11 bases separated the two germline ends. CDR3 length: 14 residues. The CDR3 loop reads CASSLAGYQDTQYF. For the CDR3, the DNA is TGTGCCAGCAGCTTAGCGGGGTATCAAGATACGCAGTATTTT. Complete variable domain (other parts from reference TRBV7-3 and TRBJ2-3): GAGVSQTPSNKVTEKGKYVELRCDPISGHTALYWYRQSLGQGPEFLIYFQGTGAADDSGLPNDRFFAVRPEGSVSTLKIQRTERGDSAVYLCASSLAGYQDTQYFGPGTRLTVL.

The rearrangement links TRBV12-3 or TRBV12-4 to TRBJ1-2; a possible D gene is TRBD1 (5 bases). CDR3 size: 15 residues. V was trimmed by 8 bases and J by 7 bases, leaving 23 bases between them. The CDR3 loop reads CASGILGRDVRGYTF. In nucleotides, the CDR3 is TGTGCCAGCGGCATTTTAGGGAGGGACGTCCGTGGCTACACCTTC.

This clonotype was observed a few times. The chain recombines TRBV5-1 with TRBJ2-7; D may be TRBD2 (7 bases). CDR3 length: 13 amino acids. Per germline, CDR1 SGHRS and CDR2 YFSETQ. V lost 4 bases and J 6 bases, leaving 14 bases between the germline ends. CDR3 DNA: TGCGCCAGCAGCCCGAGGGGGGGTGGCGAGCAGTACGTC. Amino acid sequence: CASSPRGGGEQYV.

This clonotype was seen ten or more times. The CDR3 DNA follows: TGTGCCAGCAGCGGCGGGGGGGCAGGAGATACGCAGTATTTT. Its protein product is CASSGGGAGDTQYF. The chain uses TRBV7-7 and TRBJ2-3; the match to TRBD2 covers 9 bases. J gave up 5 bases and V 5 bases, and 5 bases lay outside the gene matches. The CDR3 loop spans 14 amino acids. Germline V gene sequence: CDR1 SSHAT, CDR2 FNYEAQ (reference sequence).

The gene calls are TRBV6-2 or TRBV6-3 and TRBJ1-5; 7 nucleotides align to TRBD1. The CDR3 has 16 amino acids. Per the germline V gene, CDR1 is MNHEY and CDR2 is SVGEGT. The V gene end was trimmed by 7 bases and the J gene end by 3 bases; junction bases not matched to a gene: 12. CDR3 in DNA: TGTGCCAGCACCGATACAGGGGAAGGGGTCAATCAGCCCCAGCATTTT. Residues: CASTDTGEGVNQPQHF.

The V and J genes are TRBV5-4 and TRBJ1-1; D unresolved. The CDR3 extends over 15 amino acids. Trimming cost V 2 bases and J 0 bases, with 11 bases left between them. Germline V lookup: CDR1 SGHNT, CDR2 YYREEE (reference sequence). The DNA for the CDR3 is TGTGCCAGCAGCTTATCCACCAGGATGAACACTGAAGCTTTCTTT. Its protein is CASSLSTRMNTEAFF.

The J gene is TRBJ2-6, the V gene TRBV11-1; D is ambiguous. CDR3 size: 15 residues. Between the trimmed V and J ends, which lost 3 bases and 2 bases, there was a span of 8 bases. Germline V gene data show CDR1 as SGHAT and CDR2 as FQDESV (reference sequence). CDR3 DNA: TGTGCCAGCAGCTTCGGTGGGGCTGGGGCCAACGTCCTGACTTTC. Amino acid sequence: CASSFGGAGANVLTF.

This clonotype was seen many times. This rearrangement joins TRBV5-1 to TRBJ2-1, with TRBD2 matching 7 bases. The CDR3 is 15 amino acids. The junction had 9 bases not matched to a gene; V was cut back by 0 bases and J by 9 bases. Germline V gives CDR1 SGHRS, CDR2 YFSETQ. The CDR3 reads CASSLVPGLRSEQFF. CDR3 sequence (DNA): TGCGCCAGCAGCTTGGTCCCGGGACTAAGGAGTGAGCAGTTCTTC.

This chain uses TRBV20-1 with TRBJ2-4; D remains ambiguous. In germline, CDR1 is DFQATT, CDR2 SNEGSKA (reference sequence). Between the trimmed V and J ends, which lost 3 bases and 1 base, there was a span of 10 bases. The CDR3 runs 14 residues. The CDR3 reads CSARKPVAKNIQYF. DNA of the CDR3: TGCAGTGCTAGGAAACCGGTGGCCAAAAACATTCAGTACTTC.

There are many counts of this clonotype. CDR3 sequence (DNA): TGCGCCAGCAGCTTAAATGTCCCTCCGAACACCGGGGAGCTGTTTTTT. This sequence encodes CASSLNVPPNTGELFF. The gene calls are TRBV5-1 and TRBJ2-2; no firm D call. V lost 2 bases to trimming and J lost 0 bases, with 11 bases between them. The CDR3 is 16 residues long. The germline V gene has CDR1 SGHRS and CDR2 YFSETQ.

The sample holds a few counts of this clonotype. V gene TRBV6-2 or TRBV6-3 combines with J gene TRBJ1-2; tentatively, D is TRBD1 (6 bases). This CDR3 spans 15 amino acids. V was trimmed by 6 bases and J by 4 bases, leaving 18 bases between them. In germline, CDR1 is MNHEY, CDR2 SVGEGT. The CDR3 nucleotides are TGTGCCAGCAGCCAAGACAGGTCCACCCTCTATGGCTACACCTTC. Its translation: CASSQDRSTLYGYTF.

This clonotype was seen repeatedly, ten times or more. The J gene is TRBJ2-1, the V gene TRBV6-5; weak D call: TRBD2 (5 bases). The germline gives CDR1 MNHEY, CDR2 SVGAGI. Deletions cut 6 bases from V and 1 base from J, with 13 bases between. CDR3 length: 15 amino acids. The CDR3 DNA reads TGTGCCAGCAGCCCCGACGGAGGTTCCTACAATGAGCAGTTCTTC. Amino acid sequence: CASSPDGGSYNEQFF.

In its sample, this clonotype was seen a few times. The J gene is TRBJ1-4, the V gene TRBV6-6, with D perhaps matching TRBD1 (6 bases). Trimming pared 9 bases from V and 0 bases from J, leaving 11 bases between. CDR3 length: 14 residues. Germline V lookup: CDR1 MNHNY, CDR2 SVGAGI (reference sequence). The chain's CDR3 is CASKGGATNEKLFF. CDR3 in DNA: TGTGCCAGTAAAGGGGGTGCAACTAATGAAAAACTGTTTTTT.

The V and J genes are TRBV6-5 and TRBJ2-1, with TRBD1 matching 7 bases. The CDR3 has 13 residues. The germline CDR1 and CDR2 sequences are MNHEY and SVGAGI. Losses at the gene ends were 4 bases for V and 6 bases for J; bases not matched to a gene: 3. This CDR3 reads CASSLPGGNEQFF. The CDR3, as DNA: TGTGCCAGCAGTTTGCCAGGGGGCAATGAGCAGTTCTTC.

This clonotype was recorded a few times. The genes are TRBV3-1 and TRBJ2-2, with D possibly TRBD1 on 6 matching bases. Trimming left V 8 bases short and J 2 bases short, with 15 bases between. This CDR3 contains 15 residues. CDR1 is LGHDT and CDR2 is YNNKEL in the germline V gene (reference sequence). CDR3 residues: CASGTGKGNTGELFF. The CDR3 DNA is TGTGCCAGCGGCACAGGGAAGGGTAACACCGGGGAGCTGTTTTTT.

A few counts support this clonotype. V usage is TRBV6-6 and J usage is TRBJ1-5, with D possibly TRBD1 on 6 matching bases. The germline V gene has CDR1 MNHNY and CDR2 SVGAGI (reference sequence). With 5 bases removed from V and 0 bases from J, the gap between germline ends came to 14 bases. CDR3 length equals 16 residues. CDR3 amino acids: CASSGLGGRSNQPQHF. The CDR3, as DNA: TGTGCCAGCAGTGGTCTTGGGGGCCGTAGCAATCAGCCCCAGCATTTT.

J is TRBJ1-6 and V is TRBV4-1; D is ambiguous. The V end was cut by 1 base, the J end by 9 bases, with 13 bases between. The CDR3 is 15 residues long. CDR1 is MGHRA, CDR2 YSYEKL, per germline. The chain's CDR3 is CASSQGLRLGSPLHF. For the CDR3, the DNA is TGCGCCAGCAGCCAAGGACTAAGACTCGGTTCACCCCTCCACTTT.

This chain uses TRBV7-2 with TRBJ2-3, with 8 bases aligning to TRBD2. Looked up from germline, CDR1 is SGHTA and CDR2 is FQGNSA. The trim removed 5 bases at V and 4 bases at J, leaving 5 bases unmatched. This CDR3 comprises 14 residues. This CDR3 reads CASSRSGGPDTQYF. The CDR3 DNA is TGTGCCAGCAGCCGGTCGGGGGGGCCAGATACGCAGTATTTT.

V gene TRBV5-1 combines with J gene TRBJ2-1, with 11 bases identical to TRBD2. V lost 6 bases and J lost 6; bases outside the gene matches: 8. There are 15 residues in the CDR3. CDR1 and CDR2 from the germline V gene are SGHRS and YFSETQ. The CDR3 here is CASTDGLAGSNEQFF. The CDR3 nucleotides are TGCGCCAGCACCGATGGACTAGCGGGTAGCAATGAGCAGTTCTTC.

This sequence joins TRBV7-9 and TRBJ1-5; D is ambiguous. The germline CDR1 and CDR2 sequences are SEHNR and FQNEAQ (reference sequence). CDR3 length equals 13 residues. V was pared by 5 bases and J by 4 bases, with 9 bases between. The CDR3 region is CASSPMINQPQHF. The CDR3 region has the DNA TGTGCCAGCAGCCCCATGATTAATCAGCCCCAGCATTTT. The entire variable domain, with the rest obtained from reference TRBV7-9 and TRBJ1-5, is as follows: DTGVSQNPRHKITKRGQNVTFRCDPISEHNRLYWYRQTLGQGPEFLTYFQNEAQLEKSRLLSDRFSAERPKGSFSTLEIQRTEQGDSAMYLCASSPMINQPQHFGDGTRLSIL.

This clonotype has a handful of counts. This chain uses TRBV5-1 with TRBJ1-4; D remains unclear. Germline V gene data show CDR1 as SGHRS and CDR2 as YFSETQ. The length of the CDR3 is 15 residues. V lost 3 bases to trimming and J lost 0 bases, with 9 bases between them. The CDR3 DNA reads TGCGCCAGCAGCTCAGGTGTTGCAACTAATGAAAAACTGTTTTTT. Amino acid sequence: CASSSGVATNEKLFF.

CDR3 nucleotides: TGTGCCAGCACCCTAGGGGGACACTTCTATGGCTACACCTTC. Its translation: CASTLGGHFYGYTF. The chain links TRBV6-2 or TRBV6-3 to TRBJ1-2; D possibly corresponds to TRBD1 (6 bases). The ends were cut back, 7 bases at V and 4 bases at J, with 16 bases in the middle. The CDR3 is 14 residues long. Germline V gene sequence: CDR1 MNHEY, CDR2 SVGEGT.

This clonotype was observed a handful of times. The chain links TRBV4-3 to TRBJ2-3; maybe TRBD2 (6 bases). Trimming pared 1 base from V and 0 bases from J, leaving 26 bases between. From germline, CDR1 is LGHNA and CDR2 YSLEER. The CDR3 consists of 21 residues. CDR3 nucleotide sequence: TGCGCCAGCAGCCAAGTTAGACCACTGGGTAGGACTACCAAAAGCACAGATACGCAGTATTTT. Translated, it gives CASSQVRPLGRTTKSTDTQYF.

This clonotype has a handful of counts. The V and J genes are TRBV6-6 and TRBJ1-1; weak D call: TRBD1 (6 bases). Trimming took 2 bases from V and 4 from J, leaving 8 bases between them. The CDR3 has 13 amino acids. Germline V gives CDR1 MNHNY, CDR2 SVGAGI (reference sequence). CDR3: CASSYRGSTEAFF. Here the CDR3 DNA reads TGTGCCAGCAGTTACAGGGGGAGCACTGAAGCTTTCTTT.

Only a few counts were recorded for this clonotype. The chain employs TRBV5-1 and TRBJ2-2; D not certain. V lost 3 bases and J 7 bases, leaving 7 bases between the germline ends. From germline, CDR1 is SGHRS and CDR2 YFSETQ. The CDR3 consists of 12 residues. The chain's CDR3 is CASSYPIGELFF. DNA of the CDR3: TGCGCCAGCAGCTACCCAATCGGGGAGCTGTTTTTT. The variable domain in full, completed from reference TRBV5-1 and TRBJ2-2, reads KAGVTQTPRYLIKTRGQQVTLSCSPISGHRSVSWYQQTPGQGLQFLFEYFSETQRNKGNFPGRFSGRQFSNSRSEMNVSTLELGDSALYLCASSYPIGELFFGEGSRLTVL.

The chain recombines TRBV7-2 with TRBJ1-5; TRBD1 agrees at 7 bases. V was pared by 5 bases and J by 4 bases, with 5 bases of the junction left unmatched. Germline CDR1 SGHTA, CDR2 FQGNSA. This CDR3 is 14 amino acids long. CDR3 sequence (DNA): TGTGCCAGCAGCCAGGGGGGATTGAATCAGCCCCAGCATTTT. It translates to CASSQGGLNQPQHF.

CDR3 protein: CASSALGVSSYNEQFF. The CDR3 DNA reads TGCGCCAGCAGCGCCTTGGGGGTGAGCTCCTACAATGAGCAGTTCTTC. The chain employs TRBV5-1 and TRBJ2-1; the D call may be TRBD1 or TRBD2 (5 bases each). The CDR3 has 16 residues. The V gene's germline CDR1 is SGHRS and CDR2 YFSETQ. With 4 bases removed from V and 0 bases from J, the gap between germline ends came to 14 bases.

This clonotype turned up a few times. V gene TRBV5-1 combines with J gene TRBJ2-2, with a weak D call TRBD1 (6 bases). V was clipped by 4 bases and J by 8 bases, with 15 bases between them. CDR1 is SGHRS, CDR2 YFSETQ, per germline. CDR3 length: 14 residues. CDR3 DNA: TGCGCCAGCAGCCTACAGGGTGCCAAGGGGGAGCTGTTTTTT. Its protein is CASSLQGAKGELFF. The whole variable domain, filled in from reference TRBV5-1 and TRBJ2-2, reads KAGVTQTPRYLIKTRGQQVTLSCSPISGHRSVSWYQQTPGQGLQFLFEYFSETQRNKGNFPGRFSGRQFSNSRSEMNVSTLELGDSALYLCASSLQGAKGELFFGEGSRLTVL.

The chain recombines TRBV7-2 with TRBJ2-5; perhaps TRBD1 as D (5 bases). V shed 3 bases and J shed 5 bases, with 10 bases lying between them. The length of the CDR3 is 13 residues. In germline, CDR1 is SGHTA, CDR2 FQGNSA. This CDR3 reads CASSLKGWETQYF. The CDR3 bases are TGTGCCAGCAGCTTGAAGGGGTGGGAGACCCAGTACTTC. The full variable domain, with the rest looked up from reference TRBV7-2 and TRBJ2-5, is GAGVSQSPSNKVTEKGKDVELRCDPISGHTALYWYRQSLGQGLEFLIYFQGNSAPDKSGLPSDRFSAERTGGSVSTLTIQRTQQEDSAVYLCASSLKGWETQYFGPGTRLLVL.

This clonotype turned up a few times. V is TRBV4-3 and J is TRBJ1-2; D gene ambiguous. Germline assignment: CDR1 LGHNA and CDR2 YSLEER. Trimming removed 1 base from V and 6 bases from J, with 9 bases in between. There are 13 residues in the CDR3. The CDR3 region is CASSQAKGNGYTF. Here the CDR3 DNA reads TGCGCCAGCAGCCAAGCTAAGGGTAATGGCTACACCTTC.